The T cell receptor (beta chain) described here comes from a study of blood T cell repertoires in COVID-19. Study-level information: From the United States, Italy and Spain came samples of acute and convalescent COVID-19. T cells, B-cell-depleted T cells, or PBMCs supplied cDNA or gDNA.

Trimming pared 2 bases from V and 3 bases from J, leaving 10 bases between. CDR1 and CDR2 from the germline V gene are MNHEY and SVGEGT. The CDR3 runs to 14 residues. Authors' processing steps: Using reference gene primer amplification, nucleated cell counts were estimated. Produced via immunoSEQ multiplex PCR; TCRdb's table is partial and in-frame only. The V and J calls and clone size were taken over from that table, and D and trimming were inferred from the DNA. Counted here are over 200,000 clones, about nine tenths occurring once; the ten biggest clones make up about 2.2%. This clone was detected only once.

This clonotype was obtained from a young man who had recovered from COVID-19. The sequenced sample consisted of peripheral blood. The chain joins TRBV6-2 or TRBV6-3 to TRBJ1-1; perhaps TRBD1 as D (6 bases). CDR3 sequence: CASSYTDSYTEAFF. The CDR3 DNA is TGTGCCAGCAGTTACACGGACAGCTACACTGAAGCTTTCTTT.